Each of the 6 T cell receptor beta chains below was sequenced from the same sample in a study of blood T cell repertoires in COVID-19. Produced via immunoSEQ multiplex PCR; TCRdb's table is partial and in-frame only. The table shows about 320,000 clones, with 85% occurring only once. Sequenced: peripheral blood. Receptors originate from a human donor in a cohort sampled during active COVID-19.

The rearrangement links TRBV18 to TRBJ1-1; D is perhaps TRBD1 (5 bases). V dropped 3 bases and J dropped 4 bases, with 12 bases sitting between them. This CDR3 has 14 amino acids. Germline CDR1 is KGHSH and CDR2 is LQKENI. For the CDR3, the DNA is TGTGCCAGCTCACCTCAGGGTACGGGCACTGAAGCTTTCTTT. This encodes CASSPQGTGTEAFF.

In DNA, the CDR3 is TGTGCCAGTAGTATAGACAGGGAAGGATCCTACGAGCAGTACTTC. Protein: CASSIDREGSYEQYF. The rearrangement uses TRBV19 and TRBJ2-7; possibly TRBD1 for D (5 bases). Trimming removed 0 bases at V and 1 base at J, with 10 bases between. The CDR3 loop spans 15 amino acids. Germline V CDR1 and CDR2: LNHDA, SQIVND (reference sequence). Full variable domain (rest looked up from reference TRBV19 and TRBJ2-7): DGGITQSPKYLFRKEGQNVTLSCEQNLNHDAMYWYRQDPGQGLRLIYYSQIVNDFQKGDIAEGYSVSREKKESFPLTVTSAQKNPTAFYLCASSIDREGSYEQYFGPGTRLTVT.

V usage is TRBV5-1 and J usage is TRBJ2-7; 8 bases align to TRBD2. This CDR3 has 14 residues. V shed 4 bases and J 3 bases; nucleotides not matched to a gene: 6. Germline-derived CDR1 and CDR2 are SGHRS and YFSETQ. In nucleotides, the CDR3 is TGCGCCAGCAGCGGGGGACTAGTAAGCTACGAGCAGTACTTC. Amino acid sequence: CASSGGLVSYEQYF.

The rearrangement uses TRBV7-3 and TRBJ1-1, with D tentatively TRBD1 (5 bases). CDR1 is SGHTA and CDR2 is FQGTGA in the germline V gene. The CDR3 spans 13 residues. V shed 7 bases and J shed 1 base, with 10 bases lying between them. In DNA form, the CDR3 reads TGTGCCAGCAAGACTGACAGGAACACTGAAGCTTTCTTT. Its translation is CASKTDRNTEAFF.

About this clone itself: At the DNA level, this CDR3 is encoded by other sequences in the same sample as well. The chain combines TRBV7-3 with TRBJ2-2, with 8 bases lining up with TRBD1. V lost 4 bases to trimming and J lost 6 bases; unmatched junction nucleotides: 1. This CDR3 is 13 amino acids long. Germline V gives CDR1 SGHTA, CDR2 FQGTGA. CDR3 DNA sequence: TGTGCCAGCAGCTCACAGGGGGCCGGGGAGCTGTTTTTT. Residues: CASSSQGAGELFF.

The chain recombines TRBV5-8 with TRBJ2-7; no clear D. From germline, CDR1 is SGHTS and CDR2 YDEGEE. The V and J ends lost 4 bases and 8 bases respectively, with 19 bases between them. There are 14 residues in the CDR3. CDR3 DNA: TGTGCCAGCAGCATGCAAGACATACATTATCAGCAGTACTTC. Translation: CASSMQDIHYQQYF.